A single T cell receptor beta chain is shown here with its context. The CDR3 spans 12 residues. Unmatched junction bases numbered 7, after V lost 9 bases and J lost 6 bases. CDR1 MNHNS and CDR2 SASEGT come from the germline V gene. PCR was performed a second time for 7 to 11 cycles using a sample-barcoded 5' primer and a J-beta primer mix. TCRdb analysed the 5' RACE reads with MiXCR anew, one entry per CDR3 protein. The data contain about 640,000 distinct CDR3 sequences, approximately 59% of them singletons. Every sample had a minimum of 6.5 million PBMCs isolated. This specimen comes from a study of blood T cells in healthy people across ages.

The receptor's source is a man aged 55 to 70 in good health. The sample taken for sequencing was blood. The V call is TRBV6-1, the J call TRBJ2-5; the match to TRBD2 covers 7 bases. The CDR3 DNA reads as TGTGCCAGTGGGGAGGGGACGAAGACCCAGTACTTC. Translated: CASGEGTKTQYF.